The T cell receptor (beta chain) under discussion was sequenced for a study of PD-L1 blockade in urothelial cancer. Study summary: Male patients with bladder-origin urothelial cancer numbered about 85% of the 29. Reported median T cell count for blood samples was 120,000 to 150,000.

Overall study findings and caveats: Larger 3-week expansion of tumor-associated blood clones was seen in durable-benefit patients.

This clone has just one count. What it binds is unknown. Profiling relied on immunoSEQ multiplex PCR, and the TCRdb table lists in-frame clones only, not all of them. The sample lists under 60,000 clones; roughly 86% were seen once. The CDR3 consists of 15 residues. The germline gives CDR1 ENHRY, CDR2 SYGVKD. The V segment lost 2 bases and the J segment 8 bases; nucleotides outside the gene matches: 8. Stated time point: peripheral blood 6 weeks after treatment start. The sequencing here drew on PBMCs, taken around atezolizumab (anti-PD-L1) treatment. The chain couples TRBV10-3 to TRBJ2-1, with 8 bases aligning to TRBD2. This receptor was identified in a man aged 60-69 years with urothelial cancer. CDR3 in amino acids: CAISEGRGGLDEQFF. In DNA form, the CDR3 reads TGTGCCATCAGTGAGGGTCGGGGGGGTTTGGATGAGCAGTTCTTC.